The sequence of this T cell receptor (beta chain) was determined in a study of shared clonotypes between healthy human individuals. Study-wide results and caveats: Genetic and exposure-history diversity was limited by the small donor number. A handful of donors showed sharing of approximately 4.7% of naive CD4 clonotypes.

Healthy HIV-negative adults with no recent acute infections or vaccinations were recruited as donors. This clone was counted at least ten times. Its matching antigen is unknown. This CDR3 is built from 10 residues. The germline V gene has CDR1 SNHLY and CDR2 FYNNEI. V shed 6 bases and J shed 8 bases, with 7 bases lying between them. Clones were sequenced by immunoSEQ multiplex PCR, and TCRdb holds only the in-frame ones, with some missing. This sample has about 1.1 million clones; approximately 78% occur once, and the top ten carry roughly 0.65%. The sample comprised memory CD4+ T cells from PBMCs. The sample's subset: CD45RA-negative fraction. The TCR comes from a young man in good health. Some clones in this sample may be carry-over from other donors' samples. The chain recombines TRBV2 with TRBJ1-2, with D hard to call. CDR3 sequence: CASRLRGYTF. CDR3 nucleotide sequence: TGTGCCAGCAGACTAAGGGGCTACACCTTC.